Each of the 28 T cell receptor beta chains below was sequenced from the same sample in a study of beta chain features in type 1 diabetes. The whole isolated RNA underwent reverse transcription, so sequencing captured expressed TCRB transcripts. This table comes from immunoSEQ multiplex PCR, and its TCRdb copy is limited to in-frame clones, with some not included. The repertoire holds some 410,000 clones, with about an eighth as singletons. Sequenced input: naive CD4+ T cells from blood. The receptors originated from a woman between 18 and 30 years old in good health.

The gene calls are TRBV19 and TRBJ2-5, with 8 bases matching TRBD2. V shed 5 bases and J 2 bases; nucleotides not matched to a gene: 1. CDR1 and CDR2 (germline): LNHDA, SQIVND (reference sequence). The CDR3 is 13 amino acids. The CDR3: CASSERGQETQYF. The CDR3 DNA follows: TGTGCCAGTAGTGAGCGGGGGCAAGAGACCCAGTACTTC.

A few counts support this clone. The chain combines TRBV6-6 with TRBJ2-4; 10 nucleotides align to TRBD1. V trimming: 5 bases; J trimming: 3 bases; junction bases outside the gene matches: 4. Germline CDR1 MNHNY, CDR2 SVGAGI (reference sequence). There are 15 residues in the CDR3. The CDR3 sequence is CASSTGQGGKNIQYF. The CDR3 DNA reads as TGTGCCAGCAGTACCGGACAGGGGGGCAAAAACATTCAGTACTTC.

The chain has TRBV13 and TRBJ2-2; 10 nucleotides agree with TRBD2. Trimming took 2 bases from V and 1 from J; bases not matched to a gene: 4. Germline V gene data show CDR1 as PRHDT and CDR2 as FYEKMQ (reference sequence). This CDR3 region has 17 residues. The CDR3 sequence: CASSLRASGRNTGELFF. CDR3 nucleotide sequence: TGTGCCAGCAGCTTACGGGCTAGCGGGAGGAACACCGGGGAGCTGTTTTTT.

The gene calls are TRBV30 and TRBJ2-2; 10 bases are shared with TRBD2. The V gene end was trimmed by 4 bases and the J gene end by 4 bases; junction bases not matched to a gene: 6. Germline V lookup: CDR1 GTSNPN, CDR2 SVGIG (reference sequence). This CDR3 spans 15 amino acids. CDR3 region: CAWTSGSLATGELFF. CDR3 sequence (DNA): TGTGCCTGGACTAGCGGGAGTCTGGCCACCGGGGAGCTGTTTTTT.

The sample holds a few counts of this clone. V gene TRBV15 combines with J gene TRBJ2-3, with 7 positions matching TRBD1. Germline CDR1 LNHNV, CDR2 YYDKDF (reference sequence). The CDR3 covers 14 residues. Trimming cost V 11 bases and J 2 bases; bases outside gene matches: 10. DNA for the CDR3: TGTGCCGCAAGACAGGGCTGGTCCACAGATACGCAGTATTTT. Protein: CAARQGWSTDTQYF.

V usage is TRBV7-8 and J usage is TRBJ2-1; D ambiguous. CDR1 and CDR2 (germline): SGHVS, FQNEAQ. The V end was cut by 4 bases, the J end by 9 bases, with 10 bases between. This CDR3 contains 12 residues. For the CDR3, the DNA is TGTGCCAGCAGCTCACGGTGGGGTGAGCAGTTCTTC. Amino acids: CASSSRWGEQFF.

This clone has more than one count but fewer than ten. V usage is TRBV5-1 and J usage is TRBJ2-3, with D tentatively TRBD1 (6 bases). V was clipped by 0 bases and J by 4 bases, with 9 bases between them. CDR1 is SGHRS and CDR2 is YFSETQ in the germline V gene. The CDR3 covers 14 residues. The CDR3 sequence: CASSLGRGADTQYF. The DNA of the CDR3 is TGCGCCAGCAGCTTGGGCAGGGGTGCAGATACGCAGTATTTT.

This clone has more than one count but fewer than ten. In DNA form, the CDR3 reads TGTGCCAGCAGTTTTACTGGGAACTATGGCTACACCTTC. Encoded protein: CASSFTGNYGYTF. The chain carries TRBV27 and TRBJ1-2; no definite D call. The V gene's germline CDR1 is MNHEY and CDR2 SMNVEV (reference sequence). The CDR3 is made up of 13 amino acids. V dropped 3 bases and J dropped 2 bases, with 7 bases sitting between them.

A word on this clone: The sample carries other DNA sequences with the same CDR3. This chain connects TRBV19 to TRBJ1-5; D unclear. The V end lost 3 bases, the J end lost 2 bases, and 2 bases lay between the germline ends. Germline CDR1 and CDR2: LNHDA and SQIVND (reference sequence). This CDR3 has 12 amino acids. CDR3 bases: TGTGCCAGTAGTATGGGCAATCAGCCCCAGCATTTT. It translates to CASSMGNQPQHF. The full variable domain, in which reference TRBV19 and TRBJ1-5 provide the parts outside the CDR3, is DGGITQSPKYLFRKEGQNVTLSCEQNLNHDAMYWYRQDPGQGLRLIYYSQIVNDFQKGDIAEGYSVSREKKESFPLTVTSAQKNPTAFYLCASSMGNQPQHFGDGTRLSIL.

J is TRBJ1-2 and V is TRBV11-2; D unresolved. CDR1 is SGHAT and CDR2 is FQNNGV in the germline V gene. This CDR3 contains 12 residues. With 1 base removed from V and 8 bases from J, the gap between germline ends came to 8 bases. Written as DNA, the CDR3 is TGTGCCAGCAGCTTAGTGGGGTACGGCTACACCTTC. This encodes CASSLVGYGYTF.

This chain connects TRBV7-2 to TRBJ2-5; unclear D gene. Germline assignment: CDR1 SGHTA and CDR2 FQGNSA. The CDR3 is 13 residues long. Trimming took off 4 bases at V and 4 bases at J, with 10 bases between the two ends. The CDR3 sequence is CASSWGLGETQYF. The DNA of the CDR3 is TGTGCCAGCAGCTGGGGTTTGGGAGAGACCCAGTACTTC.

This clone has only a few counts. The chain is built from TRBV19 and TRBJ2-7; D may correspond to TRBD1 or TRBD2 (5 bases each). The ends were cut back, 3 bases at V and 0 bases at J, with 9 bases in the middle. The CDR3 sequence is 14 residues long. CDR1 and CDR2 (germline): LNHDA, SQIVND (reference sequence). CDR3: CASSMRGNSYEQYV. The CDR3 DNA sequence: TGTGCCAGTAGTATGAGGGGCAACTCCTACGAGCAGTACGTC.

This chain joins TRBV5-1 and TRBJ2-2; D not certain. The ends were cut back, 2 bases at V and 4 bases at J, with 12 bases in the middle. The CDR3 covers 15 residues. Germline V gene lookup returns CDR1 SGHRS and CDR2 YFSETQ. CDR3 DNA sequence: TGCGCCAGCAGCTTTGGATGGATTCCCACCGGGGAGCTGTTTTTT. Encoded protein: CASSFGWIPTGELFF.

This clone was counted a few times. The chain is built from TRBV5-1 and TRBJ2-7; D uncertain. V was trimmed by 4 bases and J by 2 bases, leaving 4 bases between them. The CDR3 loop spans 11 amino acids. Germline values: CDR1 SGHRS, CDR2 YFSETQ. CDR3 amino acids: CASSDAYEQYF. Written as DNA, the CDR3 is TGCGCCAGCAGCGACGCCTACGAGCAGTACTTC.

This clone has more than one count but fewer than ten. The CDR3 sequence: CASSLAPGQGVYGYTF. The CDR3 DNA is TGTGCCAGCAGTCTCGCCCCGGGACAGGGAGTCTATGGCTACACCTTC. The chain has TRBV27 and TRBJ1-2; TRBD1 agrees at 9 bases. V trimming: 5 bases; J trimming: 4 bases; junction bases outside the gene matches: 11. The CDR3 is 16 residues long. The germline V gene encodes CDR1 MNHEY and CDR2 SMNVEV (reference sequence).

This CDR3 reads CASALAPSSYEQYF. DNA for the CDR3: TGCGCCAGCGCCCTAGCGCCGAGCTCCTACGAGCAGTACTTC. The chain uses TRBV4-3 and TRBJ2-7; perhaps TRBD2 as D (6 bases). The CDR3 is 14 amino acids. Trimming took 8 bases from V and 0 from J, leaving 14 bases between them. The V gene's germline CDR1 is LGHNA and CDR2 YSLEER.

The chain joins TRBV13 to TRBJ2-4; tentatively, D is TRBD2 (7 bases). Germline lookup yields CDR1 PRHDT and CDR2 FYEKMQ (reference sequence). V shed 4 bases and J shed 7 bases, with 17 bases lying between them. The CDR3 length is 15 residues. CDR3 sequence: CASSYLGGAYNIQYF. The DNA of the CDR3 is TGTGCCAGCAGCTACTTAGGGGGGGCGTACAACATTCAGTACTTC.

CDR3 nucleotide sequence: TGTGCCAGCTCACCTTCTGTCGGGGTCAATGAGCAGTTCTTC. Amino acid sequence: CASSPSVGVNEQFF. The chain joins TRBV18 to TRBJ2-1; tentative D call: TRBD2 (5 bases). The germline V gene encodes CDR1 KGHSH and CDR2 LQKENI. The CDR3 is made up of 14 amino acids. Trimming took off 3 bases at V and 6 bases at J, with 12 bases between the two ends.

This clone was recorded a few times. This chain joins TRBV18 and TRBJ1-2; D is perhaps TRBD1 (6 bases). V lost 6 bases and J 1 base, leaving 9 bases between the germline ends. The CDR3 contains 13 residues. The germline V gene has CDR1 KGHSH and CDR2 LQKENI. CDR3 nucleotides: TGTGCCAGCTCCCGACAGGATAACTATGGCTACACCTTC. The encoded protein is CASSRQDNYGYTF.

The V and J genes are TRBV7-2 and TRBJ2-1, with D tentatively TRBD1 (5 bases). Trimming stripped 2 bases from V and 7 bases from J, with 9 bases between. CDR1 and CDR2 (germline): SGHTA, FQGNSA. The CDR3 covers 13 residues. CDR3 in DNA: TGTGCCAGCAGCTTATATCAGGGTAATGAGCAGTTCTTC. Protein: CASSLYQGNEQFF.

The rearrangement links TRBV12-5 to TRBJ2-1; maybe TRBD1 (6 bases). Germline V gene data show CDR1 as LGHNT and CDR2 as FRNRAP. V lost 7 bases to trimming and J lost 15 bases, with 22 bases between them. CDR3 size: 13 residues. This CDR3 reads CASAIYRDLSPFF. CDR3 DNA: TGTGCTAGTGCCATCTACAGGGACCTCTCCCCGTTCTTC.

This clone has just a few counts. The V gene is TRBV5-1, the J gene TRBJ2-3; 10 bases line up with TRBD2. Germline V gene sequence: CDR1 SGHRS, CDR2 YFSETQ. CDR3 size: 13 residues. V was pared by 8 bases and J by 3 bases, with 3 bases of the junction left unmatched. The CDR3 protein is CASTSGNTDTQYF. CDR3 nucleotides: TGCGCCAGTACTAGCGGGAATACAGATACGCAGTATTTT.

This clone turned up a few times. The chain uses TRBV7-9 and TRBJ1-4, with D unresolved. V lost 3 bases to trimming and J lost 8 bases, with 10 bases between them. The germline CDR1 and CDR2 sequences are SEHNR and FQNEAQ (reference sequence). The CDR3 covers 13 residues. The CDR3 is CASSLAGPEKLFF. The CDR3 nucleotides read TGTGCCAGCAGCTTGGCGGGTCCCGAAAAACTGTTTTTT. Drawing the rest from reference TRBV7-9 and TRBJ1-4, the complete variable domain is DTGVSQNPRHKITKRGQNVTFRCDPISEHNRLYWYRQTLGQGPEFLTYFQNEAQLEKSRLLSDRFSAERPKGSFSTLEIQRTEQGDSAMYLCASSLAGPEKLFFGSGTQLSVL.

This chain connects TRBV7-6 to TRBJ2-5; 7 bases line up with TRBD1. Germline V gene data show CDR1 as SGHVS and CDR2 as FNYEAQ. V lost 2 bases and J lost 4; bases outside the gene matches: 13. The CDR3 is 17 residues long. The CDR3: CASSLMPLNRGVETQYF. The CDR3 bases are TGTGCCAGCAGCTTAATGCCGCTTAACAGGGGAGTAGAGACCCAGTACTTC.

This clone was observed a few times. The V gene is TRBV5-1, the J gene TRBJ2-6; 8 bases are shared with TRBD2. The CDR3 has 17 residues. Germline trimming cut 0 bases from V and 6 bases from J; bases unmatched to any gene: 8. The V gene's germline CDR1 is SGHRS and CDR2 YFSETQ. CDR3 bases: TGCGCCAGCAGCTTGGTAGCGGGGACAAAGAAGGCCAACGTCCTGACTTTC. It specifies CASSLVAGTKKANVLTF.

This clone was seen only a few times. At the DNA level, this CDR3 is encoded by other sequences in the same sample as well. The chain carries TRBV9 and TRBJ1-2, with 8 bases identical to TRBD1. The V gene's germline CDR1 is SGDLS and CDR2 YYNGEE. The trim removed 4 bases at V and 2 bases at J, leaving 4 bases unmatched. This CDR3 region has 14 residues. The CDR3: CASSRGQGNYGYTF. The CDR3, as DNA: TGTGCCAGCAGCCGCGGACAGGGAAACTATGGCTACACCTTC.

The chain has TRBV12-5 and TRBJ1-2; no firm D call. Germline CDR1 is LGHNT and CDR2 is FRNRAP. The length of the CDR3 is 15 residues. Trimming removed 2 bases from V and 0 bases from J, with 10 bases in between. This CDR3 reads CASGLSSEANYGYTF. CDR3 bases: TGTGCTAGTGGTTTGTCCTCGGAAGCTAACTATGGCTACACCTTC.

On this clone: One junction end disagrees with the germline gene, perhaps due to a read error. The chain has TRBV2 and TRBJ2-7, with D possibly matching TRBD2 (5 bases). This CDR3 has 14 amino acids. The V gene's germline CDR1 is SNHLY and CDR2 FYNNEI. The CDR3 loop is CASTERTDSYEQYF. CDR3 nucleotide sequence: TGTGCCAGCACTGAAAGGACGGACTCTTACGAGCAGTACTTC.